This is a list of T cell receptor beta chains from one sample in a study of beta chain features in type 1 diabetes. Clones were sequenced by immunoSEQ multiplex PCR, and TCRdb holds only the in-frame ones, with some missing. The data hold about 300,000 clones, with 8% observed a single time. Sequencing input: central memory CD4+ T cells from blood. These TCRs come from a woman between 18 and 29 years old in good health. Each CDR3 is given with its conserved first and last residue. The D gene is left open where the match is weak. The size field is filled for only some rows; it gives once, few, many or a size class.

clone size	V gene	J gene	D gene	CDR3 protein	CDR3 DNA
few	TRBV7-2	TRBJ2-1	TRBD2	CASSSSGQAGEQFF	TGTGCCAGCAGCTCTAGCGGACAAGCGGGAGAGCAGTTCTTC
few	TRBV5-6	TRBJ1-3	.	CASSSRSSGNTIYF	TGTGCCAGCAGCTCCAGGTCCTCTGGAAACACCATATATTTT
.	TRBV13	TRBJ1-1	.	CASSSLGVGANTEAFF	TGTGCCAGCAGCTCACTAGGGGTCGGGGCGAACACTGAAGCTTTCTTT
few	TRBV15	TRBJ2-2	.	CATSRAGFAGELFF	TGTGCCACCAGCAGAGCCGGTTTTGCTGGGGAGCTGTTTTTT
few	TRBV28	TRBJ1-6	.	CASLQGPRSSPLHF	TGTGCCAGCCTACAGGGCCCGCGGAGTTCACCCCTCCACTTT
few	TRBV4-1	TRBJ1-6	TRBD1	CASSPPGQRNSPLHF	TGCGCCAGCAGCCCGCCGGGACAGCGGAATTCACCCCTCCACTTT
few	TRBV29-1	TRBJ1-1	.	CSVDSDEAFF	TGCAGCGTGGACTCTGATGAAGCTTTCTTT
.	TRBV7-2	TRBJ2-5	TRBD2	CASSSSLAGGETQYF	TGTGCCAGCAGCTCATCGCTAGCGGGGGGAGAGACCCAGTACTTC
.	TRBV4-3	TRBJ1-1	.	CASSRAEARGYFTEAFF	TGCGCCAGCAGCCGCGCTGAGGCGCGGGGTTATTTCACTGAAGCTTTCTTT
few	TRBV9	TRBJ1-1	.	CASSVGGGWTEAFF	TGTGCCAGCAGCGTAGGCGGGGGGTGGACTGAAGCTTTCTTT
few	TRBV5-8	TRBJ1-1	.	CASSLDLMNTEAFF	TGTGCCAGCAGCTTGGACTTAATGAACACTGAAGCTTTCTTT